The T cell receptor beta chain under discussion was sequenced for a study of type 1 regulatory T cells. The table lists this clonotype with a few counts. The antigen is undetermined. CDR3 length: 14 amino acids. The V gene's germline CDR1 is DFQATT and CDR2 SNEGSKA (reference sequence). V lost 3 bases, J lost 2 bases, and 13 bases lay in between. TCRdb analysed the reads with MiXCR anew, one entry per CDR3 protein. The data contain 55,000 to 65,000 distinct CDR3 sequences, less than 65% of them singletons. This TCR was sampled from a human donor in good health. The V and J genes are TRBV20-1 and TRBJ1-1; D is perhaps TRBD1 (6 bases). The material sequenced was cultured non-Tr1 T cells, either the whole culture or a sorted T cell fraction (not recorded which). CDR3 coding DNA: TGCAGTGCTAGTCCCGGCAGGGGAAACACTGAAGCTTTCTTT. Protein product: CSASPGRGNTEAFF.